A selection of T cell receptor beta chains follows, all from one sample in a study of OX40 agonist ivuxolimab in advanced cancers. Sequencing was performed with immunoSEQ multiplex PCR; in TCRdb, only in-frame clones are kept and a portion is missing. Of around 90,000 clones listed, 90% to 95% were seen once; the top ten hold approximately 2.5%. Sequencing was performed on CD4+ or CD8+ T cells sorted from blood, taken in a trial of the OX40 agonist ivuxolimab. The receptors were gathered from an adult with an advanced solid tumor such as melanoma, head and neck, liver or kidney cancer. The CDR3 runs from the conserved cysteine through the conserved F or W.

j_call v_call cdr3_aa
TRBJ1-1 TRBV5-1 CASSHPQLVNTEAFF
TRBJ2-5 TRBV5-5 CASSLWFRVETQYF
TRBJ2-1 TRBV10-2 CASSEFTGGRYDEQFF
TRBJ1-5 TRBV28 CASGQWFDPPGQGVYSNQPQHF
TRBJ1-3 TRBV18 CASSPKGPPGNTIYF
TRBJ2-1 TRBV6-6 CASNLAGVGNEQFF
TRBJ1-4 TRBV4-1 CASSWDTGGTNEKLFF
TRBJ2-1 TRBV5-4 CASSPSGVRLGVEQFF
TRBJ2-7 TRBV5-1 CASSSNGGPYEQYF
TRBJ1-3 TRBV11-2 CASSPGTGLIVSSGNTIYF
TRBJ2-1 TRBV4-1 CASSQDNPGGRNEQFF
TRBJ2-7 TRBV27 CASSPLRKREGHGYEQYF
TRBJ2-3 TRBV28 CASSDRVRTDTQYF
TRBJ2-3 TRBV7-2 CASSPTGPTDTQYF
TRBJ1-1 TRBV6-1 CASSVGQTNTEAFF
TRBJ2-7 TRBV25-1 CASSAPTGQGTNEQYF
TRBJ1-5 TRBV4-1 CASSQVGGIGNQPQHF
TRBJ2-7 TRBV18 CASSPGTGPWYKYF
TRBJ1-2 TRBV5-1 CASSPGTVPSYGYTF
TRBJ2-1 TRBV7-9 CASSGLVLNNEQFF
TRBJ1-1 TRBV5-1 CASSFQGSVNTEAFF
TRBJ2-5 TRBV6-5 CASSYSTGGETQYF
TRBJ2-7 TRBV5-1 CASSLDSPQDEQYF
TRBJ1-1 TRBV7-3 CASSPYVNTEAFF
TRBJ2-7 TRBV14 CASSDGRGSYEQYF
TRBJ2-3 TRBV19 CASSVGTASSTDTQYF
TRBJ2-3 TRBV27 CASSRGRGTSTDTQYF
TRBJ1-1 TRBV10-3 CAIRGQGSEAFF
TRBJ2-7 TRBV18 CASSPRTSGTRNHEQYF
TRBJ2-7 TRBV27 CASSLRGTESYEQYF
TRBJ2-7 TRBV5-5 CASSFWLSYEQYF
TRBJ1-6 TRBV2 CASSEGGRSPLHF
TRBJ2-3 TRBV6-1 CASRFSSGSSNTQYF
TRBJ1-1 TRBV30 CAWDTGATEAFF
TRBJ1-1 TRBV6-1 CASSEIVAGTEAFF
TRBJ2-4 TRBV5-1 CASSLVETGTSIQYF
TRBJ1-2 TRBV6-5 CASSSPRRSTGYTF
TRBJ2-1 TRBV7-9 CASSLVGSGNNEQFF
TRBJ2-1 TRBV5-1 CASRRNLEVRQFF